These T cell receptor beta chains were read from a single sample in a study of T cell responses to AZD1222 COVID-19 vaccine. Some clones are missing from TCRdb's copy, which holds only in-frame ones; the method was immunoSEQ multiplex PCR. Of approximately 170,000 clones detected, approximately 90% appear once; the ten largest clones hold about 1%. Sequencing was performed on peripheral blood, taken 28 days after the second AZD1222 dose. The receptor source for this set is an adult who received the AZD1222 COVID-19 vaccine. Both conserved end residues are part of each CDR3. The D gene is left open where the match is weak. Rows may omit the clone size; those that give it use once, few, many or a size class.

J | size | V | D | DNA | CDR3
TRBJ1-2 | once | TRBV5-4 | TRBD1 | TGTGCCAGCAGTCGGACCGGGACAGGGATTGATAGCGTCTATGGCTACACCTTC | CASSRTGTGIDSVYGYTF
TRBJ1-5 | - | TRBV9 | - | TGTGCCAGCAGCGCCGACGGAGCTCCTTATAGCAATCAGCCCCAGCATTTT | CASSADGAPYSNQPQHF
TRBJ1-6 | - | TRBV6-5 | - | TGTGCCAGCAGTTATTCGGGACAAGTAAATTCACCCCTCCACTTT | CASSYSGQVNSPLHF
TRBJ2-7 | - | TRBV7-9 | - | TGTGCCAGCAGCTTAGGACAGGGACTCTACGAGCAGTACTTC | CASSLGQGLYEQYF
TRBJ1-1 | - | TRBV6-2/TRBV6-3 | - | TGTGCCAGCAGTTACTTGGGGCCCGAAGCTTTCTTT | CASSYLGPEAFF
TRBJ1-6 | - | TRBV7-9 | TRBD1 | TGTGCCAGCAGCTTAAACAGGGGGATTCGGTCACCCCTCCACTTT | CASSLNRGIRSPLHF
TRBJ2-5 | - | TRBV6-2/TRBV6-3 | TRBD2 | TGTGCCAGCAGCCGCCGACTAGCGGGGGGGTTGTTGACCCAGTACTTC | CASSRRLAGGLLTQYF
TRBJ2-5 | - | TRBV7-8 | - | TGTGCCAGCAGCCCCCGCCCGGCGGGAGAGACCCAGTACTTC | CASSPRPAGETQYF
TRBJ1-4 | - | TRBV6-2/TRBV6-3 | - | TGTGCCAGCAGTACGGGACGGAATATTGCAACTAATGAAAAACTGTTTTTT | CASSTGRNIATNEKLFF
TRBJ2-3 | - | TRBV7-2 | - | TGTGCCAGCAGCTTAGGCGGGGTCTTCACAGATACGCAGTATTTT | CASSLGGVFTDTQYF
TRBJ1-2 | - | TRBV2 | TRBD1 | TGTGCCAGCAGTGGAGGGCCGGGACAGGGGGGTGGGATCCGCTATGGCTACACCTTC | CASSGGPGQGGGIRYGYTF
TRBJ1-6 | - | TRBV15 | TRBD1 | TGTGCCACTCAGACAGGGGGGAATTCACCCCTCCACTTT | CATQTGGNSPLHF
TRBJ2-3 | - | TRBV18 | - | TGTGCCAGCTCACCAGGGACACGCACAGATACGCAGTATTTT | CASSPGTRTDTQYF
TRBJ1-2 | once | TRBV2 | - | TGTGCCTCAGGACGGTTGACGGGAGCCCCCTATGGCTACACCTTC | CASGRLTGAPYGYTF